These 10 T cell receptor beta chains were all obtained from the same sample, sequenced in a study of blood T cell repertoires in COVID-19. Generated by immunoSEQ multiplex PCR, the TCRdb table keeps only in-frame clones and is missing some. There are 110,000 to 150,000 clones in the sample; roughly 90% occur only once, and 2.5% to 3.5% lies in the top ten. The sequenced sample consisted of peripheral blood. These receptors came from a man between 60 and 75 years old with active or convalescent COVID-19.

This chain connects TRBV25-1 to TRBJ1-4; D gene unclear. The CDR3 is made up of 15 amino acids. Trimming cost V 6 bases and J 3 bases, with 14 bases left between them. Germline assignment: CDR1 MGHDK and CDR2 SYGVNS. The CDR3 region has the DNA TGTGCCAGCAGCGAAACCGGGGTTGCTAATGAAAAACTGTTTTTT. This sequence encodes CASSETGVANEKLFF.

With regard to this clone: This likely comes from a read error, as the CDR3 has no conserved phenylalanine or tryptophan at its end. It is unclear where the CDR3 begins or ends on the DNA, so no DNA is shown, and the CDR3 is as TCRdb lists it. This chain connects TRBV7-9 to TRBJ1-1. Including both end residues, the CDR3 is 11 amino acids long. Germline CDR1 is SEHNR and CDR2 is FQNEAQ (reference sequence). The CDR3 here is CASSETGEGDI.

The chain couples TRBV18 to TRBJ1-3; unclear D gene. This CDR3 is 15 amino acids long. CDR1 is KGHSH and CDR2 is LQKENI in the germline V gene. V lost 2 bases, J lost 0 bases, and 8 bases lay in between. CDR3 amino acids: CASSPGGDSGNTIYF. The CDR3 DNA reads TGTGCCAGCTCACCAGGCGGGGACTCTGGAAACACCATATATTTT.

This chain joins TRBV5-1 and TRBJ1-1, with TRBD1 matching 9 bases. The J segment lost 1 base and the V segment lost 4 bases, leaving 2 bases of the junction unmatched. Germline CDR1 reads SGHRS; CDR2 reads YFSETQ. The CDR3 has 14 amino acids. This CDR3 is CASSPGQGNTEAFF. The CDR3 region has the DNA TGCGCCAGCAGCCCGGGACAGGGGAACACTGAAGCTTTCTTT.

The gene calls are TRBV28 and TRBJ2-3; 10 bases match TRBD1. V trimming: 5 bases; J trimming: 2 bases; junction bases outside the gene matches: 7. CDR1 and CDR2 (germline): MDHEN, SYDVKM. The length of the CDR3 is 16 residues. The CDR3 is CASSTRQGASTDTQYF. The CDR3 nucleotides read TGTGCCAGCAGTACCCGACAGGGGGCCTCCACAGATACGCAGTATTTT.

In DNA, the CDR3 is TGTGCCAGCAGCCACGGGCTAGGGGCCTCTGGAAACACCATATATTTT. Encoded protein: CASSHGLGASGNTIYF. This chain links TRBV3-1 (or the pseudogene TRBV3-2) with TRBJ1-3; D perhaps matches TRBD1 (5 bases). V lost 3 bases and J 0 bases, leaving 12 bases between the germline ends. Germline V gives CDR1 LGHDT, CDR2 YNNKEL (reference sequence). This CDR3 has 16 residues.

The chain joins TRBV7-2 to TRBJ1-4; no clear D gene. CDR3 length: 15 amino acids. The germline V and J ends were trimmed by 5 bases and 0 bases, with 10 bases remaining between them. The germline CDR1 and CDR2 sequences are SGHTA and FQGNSA. CDR3 in amino acids: CASSPHPATNEKLFF. In nucleotides, the CDR3 is TGTGCCAGCAGCCCACACCCTGCAACTAATGAAAAACTGTTTTTT.

The V gene is TRBV7-2, the J gene TRBJ2-6, with 8 nucleotides matching TRBD1. From germline, CDR1 is SGHTA and CDR2 FQGNSA. This CDR3 is built from 18 residues. The CDR3 region is CAYAGGPGGMAGANVLTF. CDR3 nucleotide sequence: TGTGCTTACGCCGGGGGACCAGGGGGCATGGCTGGGGCCAACGTCCTGACTTTC.

The chain uses TRBV6-5 and TRBJ2-3, with 8 nucleotides matching TRBD2. The V segment lost 5 bases and the J segment 2 bases; nucleotides outside the gene matches: 3. Looked up from germline, CDR1 is MNHEY and CDR2 is SVGAGI. CDR3 length: 14 amino acids. CDR3 bases: TGTGCCAGCAGTACTAGCGGCGACACAGATACGCAGTATTTT. Its translation is CASSTSGDTDTQYF.

V is TRBV3-1 (or the pseudogene TRBV3-2) and J is TRBJ2-4; 11 nucleotides align to TRBD2. The V and J ends lost 0 bases and 0 bases, in that order; junction bases with no gene match: 4. This CDR3 has 18 amino acids. Germline V gene data show CDR1 as LGHDT and CDR2 as YNNKEL (reference sequence). The CDR3: CASSQDGTSGLAKNIQYF. The CDR3 DNA sequence: TGTGCCAGCAGCCAAGATGGGACTAGCGGTTTAGCCAAAAACATTCAGTACTTC.